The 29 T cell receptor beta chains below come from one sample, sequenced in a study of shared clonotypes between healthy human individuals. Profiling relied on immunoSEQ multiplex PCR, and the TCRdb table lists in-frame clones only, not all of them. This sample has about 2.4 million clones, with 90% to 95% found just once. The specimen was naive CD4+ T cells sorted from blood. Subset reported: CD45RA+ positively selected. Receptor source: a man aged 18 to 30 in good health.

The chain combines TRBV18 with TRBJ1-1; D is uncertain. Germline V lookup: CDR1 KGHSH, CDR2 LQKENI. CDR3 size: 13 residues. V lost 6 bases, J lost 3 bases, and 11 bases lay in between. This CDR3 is CASSRSLDTEAFF. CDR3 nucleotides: TGTGCCAGCTCTCGGAGCTTGGACACTGAAGCTTTCTTT.

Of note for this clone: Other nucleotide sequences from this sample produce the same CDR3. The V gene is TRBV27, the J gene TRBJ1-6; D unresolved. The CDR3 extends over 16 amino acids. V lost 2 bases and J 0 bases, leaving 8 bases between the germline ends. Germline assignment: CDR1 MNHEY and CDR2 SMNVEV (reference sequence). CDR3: CASSLLGSSYNSPLHF. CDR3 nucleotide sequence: TGTGCCAGCAGTTTACTTGGAAGCTCCTATAATTCACCCCTCCACTTT.

The CDR3 coding sequence is TGTGCCAGCCTCCGAGGGGTAACCCGGGACAGATACGCCGGGGAGCTGTTTTTT. As protein: CASLRGVTRDRYAGELFF. The chain couples TRBV21-1 to TRBJ2-2; the table assigns TRBD1, which was not confirmed against the DNA. TRBV21-1 is designated a pseudogene. This CDR3 is built from 18 residues.

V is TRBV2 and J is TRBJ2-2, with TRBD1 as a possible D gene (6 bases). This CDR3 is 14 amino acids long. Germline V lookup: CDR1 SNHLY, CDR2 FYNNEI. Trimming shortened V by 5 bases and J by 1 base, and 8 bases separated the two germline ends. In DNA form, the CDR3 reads TGTGCCAGCAGTCCACAGGGGAACACCGGGGAGCTGTTTTTT. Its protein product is CASSPQGNTGELFF.

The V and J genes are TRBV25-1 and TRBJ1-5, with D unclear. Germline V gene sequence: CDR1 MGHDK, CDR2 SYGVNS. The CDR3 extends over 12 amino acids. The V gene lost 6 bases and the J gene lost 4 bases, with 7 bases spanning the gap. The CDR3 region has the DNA TGTGCCAGCAGGGCGGGGAATCAGCCCCAGCATTTT. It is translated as CASRAGNQPQHF.

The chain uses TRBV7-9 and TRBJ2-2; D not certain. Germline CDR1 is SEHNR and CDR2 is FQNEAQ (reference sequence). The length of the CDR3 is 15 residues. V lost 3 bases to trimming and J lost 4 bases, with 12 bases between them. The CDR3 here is CASSFWLSGTGELFF. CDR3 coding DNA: TGTGCCAGCAGCTTTTGGCTATCTGGCACCGGGGAGCTGTTTTTT.

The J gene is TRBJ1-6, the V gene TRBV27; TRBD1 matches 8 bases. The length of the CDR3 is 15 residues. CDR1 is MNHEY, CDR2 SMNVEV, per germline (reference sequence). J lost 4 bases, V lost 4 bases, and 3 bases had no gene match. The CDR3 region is CASSSRQGYNSPLHF. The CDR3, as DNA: TGTGCCAGCAGTTCCCGACAGGGGTATAATTCACCCCTCCACTTT.

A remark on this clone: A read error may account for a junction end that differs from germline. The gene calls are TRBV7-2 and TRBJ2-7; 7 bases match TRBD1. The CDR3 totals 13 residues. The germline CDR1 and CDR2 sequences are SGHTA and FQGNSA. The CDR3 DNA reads TGTGCCAGCAGCTTAGGTGTTCCGACAGGGAAGAACTTC. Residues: CASSLGVPTGKNF.

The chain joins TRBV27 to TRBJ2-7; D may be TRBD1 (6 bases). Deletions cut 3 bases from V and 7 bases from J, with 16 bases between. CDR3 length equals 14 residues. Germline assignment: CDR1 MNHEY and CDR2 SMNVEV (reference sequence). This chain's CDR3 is CASSFLSQGREQYF. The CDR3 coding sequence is TGTGCCAGCAGTTTTCTTTCGCAGGGGAGAGAGCAGTACTTC.

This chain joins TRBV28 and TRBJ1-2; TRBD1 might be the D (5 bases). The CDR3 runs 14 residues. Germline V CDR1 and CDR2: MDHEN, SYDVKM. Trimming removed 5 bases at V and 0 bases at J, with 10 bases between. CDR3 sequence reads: CASSPGRANYGYTF. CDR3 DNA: TGTGCCAGCAGTCCAGGGAGGGCTAACTATGGCTACACCTTC.

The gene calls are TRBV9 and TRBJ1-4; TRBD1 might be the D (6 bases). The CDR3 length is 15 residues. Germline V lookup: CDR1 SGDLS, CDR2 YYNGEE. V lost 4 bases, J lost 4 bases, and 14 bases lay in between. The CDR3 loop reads CASSTRTDLNEKLFF. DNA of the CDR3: TGTGCCAGCAGCACCCGGACAGACCTTAATGAAAAACTGTTTTTT.

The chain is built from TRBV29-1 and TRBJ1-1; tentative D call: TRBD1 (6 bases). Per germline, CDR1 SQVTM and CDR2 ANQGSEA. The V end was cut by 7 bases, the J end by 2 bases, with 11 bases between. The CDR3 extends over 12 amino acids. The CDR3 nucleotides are TGCAGCGGACAGGTCGGAAACACTGAAGCTTTCTTT. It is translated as CSGQVGNTEAFF.

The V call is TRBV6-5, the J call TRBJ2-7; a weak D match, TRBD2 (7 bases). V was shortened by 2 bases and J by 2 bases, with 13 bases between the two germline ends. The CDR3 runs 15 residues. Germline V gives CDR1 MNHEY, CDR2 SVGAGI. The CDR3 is CASSYRGGGPYEQYF. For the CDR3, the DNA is TGTGCCAGCAGTTACCGAGGCGGGGGCCCCTACGAGCAGTACTTC.

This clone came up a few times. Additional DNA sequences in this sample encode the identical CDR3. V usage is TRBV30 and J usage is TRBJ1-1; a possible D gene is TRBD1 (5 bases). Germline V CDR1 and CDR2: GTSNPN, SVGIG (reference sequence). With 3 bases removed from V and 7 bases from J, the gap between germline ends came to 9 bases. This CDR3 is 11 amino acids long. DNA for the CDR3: TGTGCCTGGAGGGGAACAGGTGAAGCTTTCTTT. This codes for CAWRGTGEAFF.

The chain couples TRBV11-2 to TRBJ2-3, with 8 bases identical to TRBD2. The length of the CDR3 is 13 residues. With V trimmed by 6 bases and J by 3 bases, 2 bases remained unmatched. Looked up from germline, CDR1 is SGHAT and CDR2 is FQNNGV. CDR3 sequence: CASRRGVTDTQYF. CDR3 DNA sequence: TGTGCCAGCAGGCGGGGGGTAACAGATACGCAGTATTTT.

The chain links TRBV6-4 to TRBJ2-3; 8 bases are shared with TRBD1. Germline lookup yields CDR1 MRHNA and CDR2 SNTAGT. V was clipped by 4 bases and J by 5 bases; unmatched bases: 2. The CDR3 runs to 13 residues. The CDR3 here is CASSAQGVDTQYF. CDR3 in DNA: TGTGCCAGCAGTGCACAGGGGGTAGATACGCAGTATTTT.

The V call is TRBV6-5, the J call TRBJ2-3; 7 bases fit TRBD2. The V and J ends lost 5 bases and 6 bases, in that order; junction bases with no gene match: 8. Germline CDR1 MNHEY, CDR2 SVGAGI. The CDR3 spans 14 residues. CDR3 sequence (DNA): TGTGCCAGCAGTCGTCTTCGGGGGGTCGATACGCAGTATTTT. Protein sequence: CASSRLRGVDTQYF.

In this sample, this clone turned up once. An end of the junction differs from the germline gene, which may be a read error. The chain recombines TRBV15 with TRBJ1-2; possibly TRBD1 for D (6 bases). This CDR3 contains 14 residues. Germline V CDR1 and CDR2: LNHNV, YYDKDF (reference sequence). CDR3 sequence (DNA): TGTGCCACCAGCAGAGAGTTGGACAGCCTTACCGACTCCTTC. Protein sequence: CATSRELDSLTDSF.

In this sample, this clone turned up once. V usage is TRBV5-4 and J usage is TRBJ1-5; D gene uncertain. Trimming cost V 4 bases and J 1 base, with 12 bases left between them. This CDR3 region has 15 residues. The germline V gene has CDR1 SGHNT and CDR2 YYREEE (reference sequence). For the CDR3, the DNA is TGTGCCAGCAGCACGGGAGGTAGAAGCAATCAGCCCCAGCATTTT. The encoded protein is CASSTGGRSNQPQHF.

CDR3 in amino acids: CASSQQGANYGYTF. Written as DNA, the CDR3 is TGTGCCAGCAGCCAGCAGGGGGCTAACTATGGCTACACCTTC. The chain combines TRBV6-1 with TRBJ1-2; 7 bases agree with TRBD1. V dropped 6 bases and J dropped 0; count of bases not matched to a gene: 4. This CDR3 is built from 14 residues. Germline CDR1 is MNHNS and CDR2 is SASEGT.

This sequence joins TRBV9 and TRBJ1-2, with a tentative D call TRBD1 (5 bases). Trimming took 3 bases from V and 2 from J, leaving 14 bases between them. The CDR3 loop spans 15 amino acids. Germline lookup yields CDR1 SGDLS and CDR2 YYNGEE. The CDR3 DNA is TGTGCCAGCAGCGACATAACAGGATCCAACTATGGCTACACCTTC. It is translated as CASSDITGSNYGYTF.

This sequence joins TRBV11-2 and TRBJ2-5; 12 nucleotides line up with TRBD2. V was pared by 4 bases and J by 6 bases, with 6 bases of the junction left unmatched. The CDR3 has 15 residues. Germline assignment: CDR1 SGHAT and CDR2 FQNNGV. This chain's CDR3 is CASSSTTSGGQTQYF. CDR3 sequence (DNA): TGTGCCAGCAGCTCCACGACTAGCGGGGGACAGACCCAGTACTTC.

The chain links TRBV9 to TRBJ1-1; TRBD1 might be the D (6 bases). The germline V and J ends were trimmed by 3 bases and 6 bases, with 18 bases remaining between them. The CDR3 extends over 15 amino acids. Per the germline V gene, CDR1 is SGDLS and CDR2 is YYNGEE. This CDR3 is CASSGGDRSTAEAFF. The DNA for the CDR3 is TGTGCCAGCAGCGGGGGAGACAGGAGTACCGCTGAAGCTTTCTTT.

The CDR3 loop reads CASSHVRGKYNEQFF. Here the CDR3 DNA reads TGTGCCAGCAGCCATGTGCGGGGGAAGTACAATGAGCAGTTCTTC. The rearrangement joins TRBV11-2 to TRBJ2-1, with TRBD2 matching 7 bases. This CDR3 comprises 15 residues. The V gene end was trimmed by 5 bases and the J gene end by 4 bases; junction bases not matched to a gene: 8. CDR1 and CDR2 from the germline V gene are SGHAT and FQNNGV.

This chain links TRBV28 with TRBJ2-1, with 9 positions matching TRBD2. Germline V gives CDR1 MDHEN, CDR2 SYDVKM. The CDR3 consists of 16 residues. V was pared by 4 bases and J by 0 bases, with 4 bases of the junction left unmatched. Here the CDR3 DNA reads TGTGCCAGCAGTTCCACACTAGCGGGCTCCTACAATGAGCAGTTCTTC. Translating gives CASSSTLAGSYNEQFF. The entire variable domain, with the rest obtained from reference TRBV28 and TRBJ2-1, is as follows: DVKVTQSSRYLVKRTGEKVFLECVQDMDHENMFWYRQDPGLGLRLIYFSYDVKMKEKGDIPEGYSVSREKKERFSLILESASTNQTSMYLCASSSTLAGSYNEQFFGPGTRLTVL.

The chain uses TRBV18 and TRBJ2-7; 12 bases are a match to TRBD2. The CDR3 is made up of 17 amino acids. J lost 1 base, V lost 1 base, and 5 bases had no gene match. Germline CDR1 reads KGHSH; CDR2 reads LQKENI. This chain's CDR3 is CASSPRLAGDKSYEQYF. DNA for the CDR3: TGTGCCAGCTCACCACGACTAGCGGGAGACAAATCCTACGAGCAGTACTTC.

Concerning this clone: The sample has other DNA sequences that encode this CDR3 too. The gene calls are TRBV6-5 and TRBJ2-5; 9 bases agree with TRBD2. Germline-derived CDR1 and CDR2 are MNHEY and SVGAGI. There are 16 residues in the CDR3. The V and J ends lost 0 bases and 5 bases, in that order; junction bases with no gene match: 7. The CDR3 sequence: CASSYSRGGGQETQYF. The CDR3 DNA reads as TGTGCCAGCAGTTACTCCCGCGGGGGGGGCCAGGAGACCCAGTACTTC.

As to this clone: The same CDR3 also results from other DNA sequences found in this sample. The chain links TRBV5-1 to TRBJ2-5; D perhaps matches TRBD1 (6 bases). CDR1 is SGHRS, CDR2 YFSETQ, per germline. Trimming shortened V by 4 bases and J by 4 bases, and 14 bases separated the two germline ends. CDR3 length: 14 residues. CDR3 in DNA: TGCGCCAGCAGCCTGGACAGCCGGGGAGAGACCCAGTACTTC. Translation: CASSLDSRGETQYF. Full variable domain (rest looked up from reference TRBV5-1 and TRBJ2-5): KAGVTQTPRYLIKTRGQQVTLSCSPISGHRSVSWYQQTPGQGLQFLFEYFSETQRNKGNFPGRFSGRQFSNSRSEMNVSTLELGDSALYLCASSLDSRGETQYFGPGTRLLVL.

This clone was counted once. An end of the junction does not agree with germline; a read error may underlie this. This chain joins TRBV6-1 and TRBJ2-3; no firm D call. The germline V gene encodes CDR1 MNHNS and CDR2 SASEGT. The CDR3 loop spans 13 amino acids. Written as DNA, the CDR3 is TGTGCCAGCAGCGAAGGAAGCACAGATACGCAGTATTTT. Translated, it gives CASSEGSTDTQYF.